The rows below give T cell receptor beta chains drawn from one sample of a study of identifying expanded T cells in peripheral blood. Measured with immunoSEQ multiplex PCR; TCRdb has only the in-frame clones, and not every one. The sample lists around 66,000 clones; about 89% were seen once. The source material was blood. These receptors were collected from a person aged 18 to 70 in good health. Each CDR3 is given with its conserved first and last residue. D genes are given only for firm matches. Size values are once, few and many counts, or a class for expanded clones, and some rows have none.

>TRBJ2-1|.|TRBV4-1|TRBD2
CASSQAAILADNYNEQFF
TGCGCCAGCAGCCAAGCGGCGATTCTAGCGGACAACTACAATGAGCAGTTCTTC
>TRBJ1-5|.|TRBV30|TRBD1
CAWSGTGDQPQHF
TGTGCCTGGAGTGGGACAGGGGACCAGCCCCAGCATTTT
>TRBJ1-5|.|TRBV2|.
CASSGSRFNQPQHF
TGTGCCAGCAGTGGCTCCAGATTCAATCAGCCCCAGCATTTT
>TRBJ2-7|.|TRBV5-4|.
CASYAGTRLGPREQYF
TGTGCCAGCTACGCAGGGACAAGGCTGGGGCCTCGCGAGCAGTACTTC
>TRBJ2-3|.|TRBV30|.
CAWSPSGPSDTQYF
TGTGCCTGGAGTCCCTCGGGACCATCAGATACGCAGTATTTT
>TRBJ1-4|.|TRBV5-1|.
CASSRTPNEKLFF
TGCGCCAGCAGCCGTACCCCGAATGAAAAACTGTTTTTT
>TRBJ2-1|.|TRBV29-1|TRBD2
CSVAGEGTAEQFF
TGCAGCGTCGCTGGGGAGGGAACAGCTGAGCAGTTCTTC
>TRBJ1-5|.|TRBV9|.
CASSQQSAGPMNQPQHF
TGTGCCAGCAGCCAACAGTCCGCAGGCCCTATGAATCAGCCCCAGCATTTT
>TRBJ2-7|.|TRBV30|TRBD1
CAWNKGQGAEQYF
TGTGCCTGGAATAAGGGCCAGGGGGCCGAGCAGTACTTC
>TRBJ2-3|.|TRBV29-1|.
CSVEVLARRTDTQYF
TGCAGCGTTGAAGTATTGGCCAGACGCACAGATACGCAGTATTTT
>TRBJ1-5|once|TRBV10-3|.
CAISESGNQPQHF
TGTGCCATCAGTGAGTCGGGCAATCAGCCCCAGCATTTT
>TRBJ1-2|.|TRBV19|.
CASSISSGGMLYGYTF
TGTGCCAGTAGTATATCTTCGGGTGGGATGCTCTATGGCTACACCTTC
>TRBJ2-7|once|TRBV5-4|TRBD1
CASSPDRDGSYEQYF
TGTGCCAGCAGCCCGGACAGGGATGGTTCATACGAGCAGTACTTC
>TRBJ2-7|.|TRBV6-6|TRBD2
CASSKGGTSGNYEQYF
TGTGCCAGCAGTAAAGGCGGGACTAGCGGGAACTACGAGCAGTACTTC
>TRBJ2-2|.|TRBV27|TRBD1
CASSLMLGTANTGELFF
TGTGCCAGCAGTTTAATGCTCGGGACAGCCAACACCGGGGAGCTGTTTTTT
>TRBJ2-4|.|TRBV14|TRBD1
CASSQDHRGAKNIQYF
TGTGCCAGCAGCCAAGACCACAGGGGAGCCAAAAACATTCAGTACTTC
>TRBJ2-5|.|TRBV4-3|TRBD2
CASSQDGTSGRETQYF
TGCGCCAGCAGCCAAGATGGGACTAGCGGGAGAGAGACCCAGTACTTC
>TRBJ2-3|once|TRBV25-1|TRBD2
CASSAGTSGRTDTQYF
TGTGCCAGCAGTGCGGGGACTAGCGGGAGGACAGATACGCAGTATTTT
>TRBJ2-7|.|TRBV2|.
CASREGVSYEQYF
TGTGCCAGCAGGGAGGGGGTTTCCTACGAGCAGTACTTC
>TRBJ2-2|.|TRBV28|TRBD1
CASRPGTGGTGELFF
TGTGCCAGCAGGCCCGGGACAGGGGGCACCGGGGAGCTGTTTTTT
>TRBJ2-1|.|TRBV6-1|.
CASRTAVNNEQFF
TGTGCCAGCAGAACGGCCGTTAACAATGAGCAGTTCTTC
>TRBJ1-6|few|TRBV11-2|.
CASSRGEEGSPLHF
TGTGCCAGCAGCCGAGGGGAGGAGGGTTCACCCCTCCACTTT
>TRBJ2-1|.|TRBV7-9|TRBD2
CASSLVSPAGVDEQFF
TGTGCCAGCAGCTTAGTAAGTCCAGCGGGGGTCGATGAGCAGTTCTTC
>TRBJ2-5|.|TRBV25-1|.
CASSGGPTQETQYF
TGTGCCAGCAGTGGAGGACCAACCCAAGAGACCCAGTACTTC
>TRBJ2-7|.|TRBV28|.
CASSLYADFYEQYF
TGTGCCAGCAGTCTTTACGCTGATTTCTACGAGCAGTACTTC
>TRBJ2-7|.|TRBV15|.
CATSREGSSRYF
TGTGCCACCAGCAGAGAAGGTTCCTCACGGTACTTC
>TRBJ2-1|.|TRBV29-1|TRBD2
CSGGGLAGLNEQFF
TGCAGCGGGGGGGGACTAGCGGGTCTTAATGAGCAGTTCTTC
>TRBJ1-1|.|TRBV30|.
CAWSVLGKANTEAFF
TGTGCCTGGAGTGTACTAGGTAAGGCGAACACTGAAGCTTTCTTT
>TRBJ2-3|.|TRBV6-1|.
CASSEGLTLGTQYF
TGTGCCAGCAGTGAAGGACTAACCCTGGGTACGCAGTATTTT
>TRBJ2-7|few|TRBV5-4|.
CASSSTSRLSSYEQYF
TGTGCCAGCAGCTCGACATCGCGCCTAAGCTCCTACGAGCAGTACTTC
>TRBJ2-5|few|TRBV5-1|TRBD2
CASSTGGVQETQYF
TGCGCCAGCAGCACCGGGGGGGTCCAAGAGACCCAGTACTTC
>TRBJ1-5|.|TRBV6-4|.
CASSDSPGGQPQHF
TGTGCCAGCAGTGACTCCCCGGGTGGGCAGCCCCAGCATTTT
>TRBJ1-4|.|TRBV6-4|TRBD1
CASSANTGANEKLFF
TGTGCCAGCAGTGCTAATACAGGGGCTAATGAAAAACTGTTTTTT
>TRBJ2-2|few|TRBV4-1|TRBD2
CASSQNLFGLAGTIGELFF
TGCGCCAGCAGCCAAAATTTATTCGGACTAGCGGGAACTATCGGGGAGCTGTTTTTT
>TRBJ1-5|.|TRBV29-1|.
CSARDSNQPQHF
TGCAGTGCACGAGATAGCAATCAGCCCCAGCATTTT
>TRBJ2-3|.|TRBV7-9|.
CASSLGTAASTDTQYF
TGTGCCAGCAGCTTAGGAACAGCAGCTAGCACAGATACGCAGTATTTT
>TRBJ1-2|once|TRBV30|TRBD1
CAWSTGVRYTF
TGTGCCTGGTCGACAGGGGTCCGCTACACCTTC
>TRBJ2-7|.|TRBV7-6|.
CASSLFGSGSSYEQYF
TGTGCCAGCAGCTTGTTCGGTAGCGGCAGCTCCTACGAGCAGTACTTC
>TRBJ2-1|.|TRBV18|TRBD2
CASSPKRGDYSYNEQFF
TGTGCCAGCTCACCAAAGCGGGGGGACTACTCCTACAATGAGCAGTTCTTC
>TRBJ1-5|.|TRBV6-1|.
CASSEALSGYSNQPQHF
TGTGCCAGCAGTGAAGCGTTATCGGGGTATAGCAATCAGCCCCAGCATTTT
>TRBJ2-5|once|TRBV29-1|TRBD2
CSVAGGEETQYF
TGCAGCGTTGCCGGGGGGGAGGAGACCCAGTACTTC
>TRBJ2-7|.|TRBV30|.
CAWAESSYEQYF
TGTGCCTGGGCGGAAAGCTCCTACGAGCAGTACTTC
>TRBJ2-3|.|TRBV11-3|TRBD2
CASSLGTSGSRLGTDTQYF
TGTGCCAGCAGCCTGGGGACTAGCGGGAGTCGATTGGGCACAGATACGCAGTATTTT
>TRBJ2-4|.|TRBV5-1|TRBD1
CASSLEPGTGGVIKNIQYF
TGCGCCAGCAGCTTGGAACCCGGGACAGGGGGCGTAATTAAAAACATTCAGTACTTC
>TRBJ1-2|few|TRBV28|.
CASSPTGSSNYGYTF
TGTGCCAGCAGCCCTACGGGGTCCTCTAACTATGGCTACACCTTC
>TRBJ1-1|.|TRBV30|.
CAWGIMNTEAFF
TGTGCCTGGGGCATCATGAACACTGAAGCTTTCTTT